Presented here are 14 T cell receptor beta chains from one specimen sequenced in a study of cytomegalovirus exposure and HLA in healthy donors. 60 Vbeta and 13 Jbeta primers were used in PCR. Sequencing was performed with immunoSEQ multiplex PCR; in TCRdb, only in-frame clones are kept and a portion is missing. The sample has approximately 91,000 clones; around nine tenths are singletons. Sequencing used PBMCs. These receptors came from a man between 25 and 39 years old in good health and CMV-seropositive.

The chain joins TRBV4-1 to TRBJ2-3; 9 bases line up with TRBD1. V lost 3 bases, J lost 5 bases, and 6 bases stayed unmatched. The germline CDR1 and CDR2 sequences are MGHRA and YSYEKL. The CDR3 runs to 15 residues. The CDR3 DNA reads as TGCGCCAGCAGCCATCCGGGACAGGGAATAGATACGCAGTATTTT. Protein sequence: CASSHPGQGIDTQYF.

The V gene is TRBV9, the J gene TRBJ2-1; 11 bases agree with TRBD2. The V segment lost 4 bases and the J segment 2 bases; nucleotides outside the gene matches: 5. There are 16 residues in the CDR3. Germline V gene data show CDR1 as SGDLS and CDR2 as YYNGEE. Here the CDR3 reads CASSSQTSGTYNEQFF. In DNA, the CDR3 is TGTGCCAGCAGCTCTCAGACTAGCGGGACCTACAATGAGCAGTTCTTC. Looking up the rest from reference TRBV9 and TRBJ2-1 gives the full variable domain: DSGVTQTPKHLITATGQRVTLRCSPRSGDLSVYWYQQSLDQGLQFLIQYYNGEERAKGNILERFSAQQFPDLHSELNLSSLELGDSALYFCASSSQTSGTYNEQFFGPGTRLTVL.

Only one count was recorded for this clone. The V gene is TRBV6-4, the J gene TRBJ2-2; 9 bases align to TRBD1. The CDR3 sequence is 14 residues long. J gave up 7 bases and V 6 bases, and 6 bases lay outside the gene matches. Germline loops: CDR1 MRHNA, CDR2 SNTAGT. CDR3 nucleotide sequence: TGTGCCAGCAGCCGGGACAGGGCGGTCGGGGAGCTGTTTTTT. Its protein is CASSRDRAVGELFF.

The chain joins TRBV18 to TRBJ2-7; 9 bases align to TRBD1. This CDR3 region has 15 residues. The J segment lost 3 bases and the V segment lost 3 bases, leaving 6 bases of the junction unmatched. Germline CDR1 and CDR2: KGHSH and LQKENI. CDR3 in amino acids: CASSPGQGMRYEQYF. As DNA, the CDR3 is TGTGCCAGCTCACCGGGACAGGGAATGCGCTACGAGCAGTACTTC.

This chain joins TRBV28 and TRBJ2-2, with a weak D call TRBD2 (6 bases). V was shortened by 4 bases and J by 5 bases, with 11 bases between the two germline ends. Germline V gives CDR1 MDHEN, CDR2 SYDVKM. CDR3 size: 14 residues. The CDR3 bases are TGTGCCAGCAGTTCCGGGACTTTAACCGGGGAGCTGTTTTTT. It specifies CASSSGTLTGELFF. The variable domain in full, with the rest retrieved from reference TRBV28 and TRBJ2-2, is DVKVTQSSRYLVKRTGEKVFLECVQDMDHENMFWYRQDPGLGLRLIYFSYDVKMKEKGDIPEGYSVSREKKERFSLILESASTNQTSMYLCASSSGTLTGELFFGEGSRLTVL.

This clone was detected once. V and J are TRBV28 and TRBJ2-1; 15 nucleotides agree with TRBD2. CDR3 length equals 16 residues. CDR1 MDHEN and CDR2 SYDVKM come from the germline V gene. V was pared by 5 bases and J by 7 bases, with 6 bases of the junction left unmatched. The CDR3, as DNA: TGTGCCAGCAGTCCGTGGACTAGCGGGGGGGGAAATGAGCAGTTCTTC. Encoded protein: CASSPWTSGGGNEQFF.

V is TRBV30 and J is TRBJ2-7; D may be TRBD2 (6 bases). The CDR3 has 16 residues. The V gene lost 0 bases and the J gene lost 4 bases, with 19 bases spanning the gap. CDR1 GTSNPN and CDR2 SVGIG come from the germline V gene (reference sequence). For the CDR3, the DNA is TGTGCCTGGAGTGTCCCCCTCGGCGGGATACGGTACGAGCAGTACTTC. Residues: CAWSVPLGGIRYEQYF.

The chain joins TRBV4-2 to TRBJ2-5, with a weak D call TRBD1 (6 bases). The CDR3 covers 19 residues. Germline V lookup: CDR1 LGHNA, CDR2 YNFKEQ. V was shortened by 1 base and J by 3 bases, with 24 bases between the two germline ends. The CDR3 sequence: CASSQASMLSTGTKETQYF. The CDR3 DNA sequence: TGTGCCAGCAGCCAAGCCTCAATGCTATCGACAGGAACTAAAGAGACCCAGTACTTC.

The genes are TRBV4-1 and TRBJ2-7, with TRBD1 matching 10 bases. The CDR3 loop spans 13 amino acids. Germline trimming cut 4 bases from V and 4 bases from J; bases unmatched to any gene: 1. From germline, CDR1 is MGHRA and CDR2 YSYEKL. Written as DNA, the CDR3 is TGCGCCAGCAGCCGGGACAGGGGTTACGAGCAGTACTTC. Translated, it gives CASSRDRGYEQYF.

The V and J genes are TRBV28 and TRBJ2-3; 8 nucleotides line up with TRBD1. The CDR3 has 15 residues. Germline values: CDR1 MDHEN, CDR2 SYDVKM. V shed 2 bases and J 2 bases; nucleotides not matched to a gene: 3. The CDR3 sequence: CASSLRQGATDTQYF. In DNA form, the CDR3 reads TGTGCCAGCAGTTTACGGCAGGGGGCCACAGATACGCAGTATTTT.

The chain recombines TRBV15 with TRBJ2-1, with D tentatively TRBD2 (8 bases). Trimming stripped 3 bases from V and 6 bases from J, with 18 bases between. CDR3 length: 16 amino acids. Germline V gene data show CDR1 as LNHNV and CDR2 as YYDKDF (reference sequence). The CDR3 nucleotides read TGTGCCACCAGCAGGAGGGGGCTAGCGGGCGGCAATGAGCAGTTCTTC. Its translation is CATSRRGLAGGNEQFF.

The genes are TRBV5-1 and TRBJ1-4; D gene uncertain. This CDR3 has 13 residues. Trimming stripped 5 bases from V and 7 bases from J, with 12 bases between. Germline CDR1 SGHRS, CDR2 YFSETQ. The CDR3 DNA reads as TGCGCCAGCAGGGATAATTCGGGTGAAAAACTGTTTTTT. Its protein product is CASRDNSGEKLFF.

This chain uses TRBV7-9 with TRBJ1-5; 10 bases are shared with TRBD1. The V segment lost 5 bases and the J segment 4 bases; nucleotides outside the gene matches: 5. The CDR3 spans 15 residues. Germline-derived CDR1 and CDR2 are SEHNR and FQNEAQ (reference sequence). The DNA for the CDR3 is TGTGCCAGCAGCGTCGGGACAGGGGTTAATCAGCCCCAGCATTTT. Its protein product is CASSVGTGVNQPQHF.

This chain joins TRBV10-1 and TRBJ2-3, with D unclear. Germline V gene sequence: CDR1 WNHNN, CDR2 SYGVQD (reference sequence). The V end was cut by 3 bases, the J end by 6 bases, with 19 bases between. The CDR3 has 16 amino acids. CDR3 region: CASSDRGGAMTDTQYF. Here the CDR3 DNA reads TGCGCCAGCAGTGATCGTGGCGGAGCCATGACCGATACGCAGTATTTT.